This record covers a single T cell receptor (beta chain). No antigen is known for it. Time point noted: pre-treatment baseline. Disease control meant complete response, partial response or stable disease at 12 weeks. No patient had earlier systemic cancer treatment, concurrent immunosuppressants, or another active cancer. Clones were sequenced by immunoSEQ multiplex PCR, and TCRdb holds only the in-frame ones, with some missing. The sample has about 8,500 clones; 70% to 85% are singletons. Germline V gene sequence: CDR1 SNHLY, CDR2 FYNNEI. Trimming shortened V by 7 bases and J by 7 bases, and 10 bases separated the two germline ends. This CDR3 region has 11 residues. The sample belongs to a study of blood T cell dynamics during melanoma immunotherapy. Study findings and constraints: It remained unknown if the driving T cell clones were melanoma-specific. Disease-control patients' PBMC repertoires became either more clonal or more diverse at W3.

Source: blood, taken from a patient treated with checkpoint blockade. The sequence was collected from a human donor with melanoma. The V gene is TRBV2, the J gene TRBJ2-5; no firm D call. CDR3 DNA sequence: TGTGCCAGCACGGGCCCACGGACCCAGTACTTC. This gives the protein CASTGPRTQYF.